This TCR beta chain was found in a study of blood T cell repertoires in COVID-19. The J segment lost 7 bases and the V segment lost 0 bases, leaving 9 bases of the junction unmatched. CDR3 length equals 17 residues. CDR1 is SGHRS and CDR2 is YFSETQ in the germline V gene. Notes on this clone: Other DNA sequences within the sample encode an identical CDR3.

Clones were read by immunoSEQ multiplex PCR, and TCRdb kept only the in-frame ones, dropping some. The sample contains about 230,000 clones, around 83% of which appear only once. The clonotype was recovered from a woman aged 45-59 years with acute or convalescent COVID-19. V is TRBV5-1 and J is TRBJ2-1, with TRBD2 matching over 11 bases. Sequencing input: peripheral blood. The CDR3 region is CASSLVLAGGPENEQFF. The CDR3 nucleotides read TGCGCCAGCAGCTTGGTGTTAGCGGGGGGGCCAGAGAATGAGCAGTTCTTC.